This TCR beta chain emerged from a study of shared clonotypes between healthy human individuals. Overall study context: For every donor, three CD4 naive, three CD4 memory, two CD8 naive and one CD8 memory plates were used.

Whole-study findings and limits: The authors expected sequencing depth to affect clonotype sharing among donors.

Remarks on this clone: What it binds is unknown.

This table comes from immunoSEQ multiplex PCR, and its TCRdb copy is limited to in-frame clones, with some not included. The table records around 2,100,000 clones, about 95% of them present only once. After removal of 4 bases from V and 2 bases from J, the junction contained 7 bases not matched to a gene. Germline assignment: CDR1 SGHDT and CDR2 YYEEEE. The CDR3 is 15 amino acids. Selected positively for CCR7 and CD45RO-negative, naive CD8 cells excluded terminally differentiated effector memory CD45RA+ cells. The sequence was obtained from a man aged 18-30 years in good health. This sequence joins TRBV5-6 and TRBJ2-7; 9 positions agree with TRBD1. Sample: naive CD8+ T cells sorted from blood. CDR3 amino acids: CASSATGGFPYEQYF. DNA of the CDR3: TGTGCCAGCAGCGCTACAGGGGGCTTCCCCTACGAGCAGTACTTC.